Presented here are 6 T cell receptor beta chains from one specimen sequenced in a study of tumor and adjacent non-tumor tissue in lung cancer. The library came from three nested PCR rounds adapted from ARM-PCR protocols. MiXCR, applied by TCRdb to the multiplex PCR reads, yields one record per CDR3 protein. The sample has more than 75,000 distinct CDR3 sequences; nearly 70% are singletons. RNA was extracted from bulk tissue without any cell sorting. Sequencing was done on a sample of lung tumor tissue. The receptor source for this set is a woman aged 70 to 79 with non-small cell lung cancer.

As concerns this clonotype: A junction boundary mismatches the germline segment, possibly from a read error. This chain connects TRBV12-3 or TRBV12-4 to TRBJ1-1, with D hard to call. This CDR3 has 13 amino acids. In nucleotides, the CDR3 is TGCGCCAGCAGTCCCAGCGAGAACACTGAAGCTTACTTT. As protein: CASSPSENTEAYF.

This clonotype has just one count. The V and J genes are TRBV6-5 and TRBJ1-2; D unclear. The germline gives CDR1 MNHEY, CDR2 SVGAGI. CDR3 size: 16 residues. The ends were cut back, 1 base at V and 4 bases at J, with 16 bases in the middle. As DNA, the CDR3 is TGTGCCAGCAGTTACTTATTTTCCCGACACTCCTATGGCTACACCTTC. Translation gives CASSYLFSRHSYGYTF.

A single count supports this clonotype. One end of the junction does not line up with germline, which may come from a read error. The chain employs TRBV12-3 or TRBV12-4 and TRBJ2-2; D tentatively fits TRBD1 or TRBD2 (5 bases each). The CDR3 totals 13 residues. CDR3 protein: CASSRQSTGELVF. The CDR3 region has the DNA TGTGCCAGCAGTAGACAGAGCACCGGGGAGCTGGTTTTT.

As regards this clonotype: A junction end diverges from the germline sequence, so it may reflect a read error. The chain is built from TRBV29-1 and TRBJ2-1; the D gene is possibly TRBD1 (5 bases). Germline V gene data show CDR1 as SQVTM and CDR2 as ANQGSEA. This CDR3 has 14 amino acids. The CDR3 DNA reads TGCAGCGTTGTCGTCAGGGATTCCTACAATGAGCAGTTCTTT. Amino acids: CSVVVRDSYNEQFF.

The sample holds a few counts of this clonotype. This chain connects TRBV5-1 to TRBJ2-7; 10 nucleotides line up with TRBD2. The CDR3 length is 16 residues. V trimming: 4 bases; J trimming: 3 bases; junction bases outside the gene matches: 10. The germline V gene has CDR1 SGHRS and CDR2 YFSETQ. CDR3 in amino acids: CASSPDKREGHYEQYF. CDR3 nucleotide sequence: TGCGCCAGCAGCCCGGACAAGCGGGAGGGCCACTACGAGCAGTACTTC.

Concerning this clonotype: One base away lies a much larger clone, so this may be a sequencing read error. The chain combines TRBV20-1 with TRBJ2-3; 9 nucleotides match TRBD2. Trimming cost V 5 bases and J 3 bases; bases outside gene matches: 9. CDR3 length equals 15 residues. Germline-derived CDR1 and CDR2 are DFQATT and SNEGSKA (reference sequence). Written as DNA, the CDR3 is TGCAGTGCTGAGTGGGGACTAGCCAGGACAGATACGCAGTATTTT. It codes for CSAEWGLARTDTQYF.